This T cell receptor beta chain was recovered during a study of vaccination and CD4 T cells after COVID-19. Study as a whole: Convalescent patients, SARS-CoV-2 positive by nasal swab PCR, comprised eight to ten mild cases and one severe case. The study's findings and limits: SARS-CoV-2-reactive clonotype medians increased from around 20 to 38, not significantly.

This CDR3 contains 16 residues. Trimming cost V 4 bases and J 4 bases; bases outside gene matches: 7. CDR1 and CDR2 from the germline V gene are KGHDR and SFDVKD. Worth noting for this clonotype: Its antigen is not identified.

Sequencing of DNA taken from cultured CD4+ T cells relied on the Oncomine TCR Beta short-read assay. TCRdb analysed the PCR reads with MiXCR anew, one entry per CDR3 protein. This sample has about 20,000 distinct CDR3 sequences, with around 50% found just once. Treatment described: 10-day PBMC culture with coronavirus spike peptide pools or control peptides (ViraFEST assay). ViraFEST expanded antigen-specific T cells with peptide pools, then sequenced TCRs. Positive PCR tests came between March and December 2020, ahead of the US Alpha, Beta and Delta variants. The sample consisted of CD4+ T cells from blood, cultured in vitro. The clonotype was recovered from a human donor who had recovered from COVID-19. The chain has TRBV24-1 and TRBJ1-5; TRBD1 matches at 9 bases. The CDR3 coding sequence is TGTGCCACCAGTGACCCGGACAGGGGAGGGAATCAGCCCCAGCATTTT. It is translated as CATSDPDRGGNQPQHF.